The rows below give T cell receptor beta chains drawn from one sample of a study of cytomegalovirus exposure and HLA in healthy donors. Clones were read by immunoSEQ multiplex PCR, and TCRdb kept only the in-frame ones, dropping some. The sample has roughly 200,000 clones, around 77% seen once. The specimen was PBMCs. The origin of the receptors is a man younger than 40 in good health and CMV-seronegative. Both conserved end residues are part of each CDR3. The D gene is left open where the match is weak. Some rows mark clone size as missing; the rest say once, few, many or name a class of expanded clone.

d_gene,j_gene,v_gene,abundance,CDR3nt,CDR3aa
TRBD1,TRBJ2-5,TRBV28,NA,TGTGCCAGCAGTTTACTTCCGACGGGGACAGGGGGCAATAAAGAGACCCAGTACTTC,CASSLLPTGTGGNKETQYF
NA,TRBJ1-1,TRBV11-3,few,TGTGCCAGCAGCTTGGCCGGGGGCACTGAAGCTTTCTTT,CASSLAGGTEAFF
NA,TRBJ2-7,TRBV6-4,NA,TGTGCCAGAGTCGGGGACACCTCATTATCCTACGAGCAGTACTTC,CARVGDTSLSYEQYF
NA,TRBJ2-1,TRBV7-9,NA,TGTGCCAGCAGCTTGAGCTTGCGGTGGAGCAATGAGCAGTTCTTC,CASSLSLRWSNEQFF
NA,TRBJ2-2,TRBV5-4,few,TGTGCCAGCAGCTTGGGACACGCGAACACCGGGGAGCTGTTTTTT,CASSLGHANTGELFF
NA,TRBJ2-6,TRBV5-5,NA,TGTGCCAGCAGCCTACGGACCACAGGAGGGTGGGCCAACGTCCTGACTTTC,CASSLRTTGGWANVLTF
NA,TRBJ2-1,TRBV4-1,NA,TGCGCCAGCAGCCTTCGGGCGGGGGAGCAGTTCTTC,CASSLRAGEQFF
NA,TRBJ2-7,TRBV6-5,NA,TGTGCCAGCAGGCCATGGCAGGGGACCTACGAGCAGTACTTC,CASRPWQGTYEQYF
TRBD1,TRBJ1-1,TRBV6-5,NA,TGTGCCAGCAGAGACAGGGGTAGCACTGAAGCTTTCTTT,CASRDRGSTEAFF
NA,TRBJ1-5,TRBV28,NA,TGTGCCAGCAGTTTCGGGGGGGCCGGCAATCAGCCCCAGCATTTT,CASSFGGAGNQPQHF
TRBD2,TRBJ2-7,TRBV7-9,NA,TGTGCCAGCAGCTTAAGCGGGACGGGGACCTACGAGCAGTACTTC,CASSLSGTGTYEQYF
TRBD1,TRBJ1-3,TRBV30,NA,TGTGCCTGGAGTCTGGGACAGGCTTTCTCTGGAAACACCATATATTTT,CAWSLGQAFSGNTIYF
TRBD1,TRBJ1-2,TRBV29-1,few,TGCAGCGTTGAAGATCCGGGACAGGGTGGCTACACCTTC,CSVEDPGQGGYTF
NA,TRBJ2-2,TRBV28,NA,TGTGCCAGCAGTGGACCGGCAGGGCAGAACACCGGGGAGCTGTTTTTT,CASSGPAGQNTGELFF
NA,TRBJ1-2,TRBV2,NA,TGTGCCAGCAGTGAATATGAGTCCTACACCTTC,CASSEYESYTF